One TCR beta chain is described in this entry. Its matching antigen is unknown. Trimming took 4 bases from V and 1 from J, leaving 10 bases between them. CDR3 length equals 14 residues. CDR1 is SGHTA and CDR2 is FQGNSA in the germline V gene. Generated by immunoSEQ multiplex PCR, the TCRdb table keeps only in-frame clones and is missing some. The sample lists approximately 17,000 clones; 75% to 85% were seen once. This specimen belongs to a study of neoadjuvant nivolumab and ipilimumab in lung cancer. Study-level results: From pretherapy to surgery, tumor richness and clonality rose with dual therapy. TCR clonality did not significantly correlate with pathologic tumor regression.

The receptor was derived from an adult with non-small cell lung cancer. This chain joins TRBV7-2 and TRBJ2-5; D is uncertain. Here the sequenced sample was tumor tissue, taken after neoadjuvant nivolumab, alone or with ipilimumab, at or shortly before surgery. The CDR3 nucleotides read TGTGCCAGCAGCTCGGCTACCCCCCAAGAGACCCAGTACTTC. Its translation is CASSSATPQETQYF. Full variable domain (rest looked up from reference TRBV7-2 and TRBJ2-5): GAGVSQSPSNKVTEKGKDVELRCDPISGHTALYWYRQSLGQGLEFLIYFQGNSAPDKSGLPSDRFSAERTGGSVSTLTIQRTQQEDSAVYLCASSSATPQETQYFGPGTRLLVL.